These 21 T cell receptor beta chains came from one sample sequenced in a study of blood T cell repertoires in COVID-19. Data came from immunoSEQ multiplex PCR; TCRdb stores just in-frame clones and leaves some out. The sample includes some 280,000 clones, approximately 90% of them seen just once. Sequenced input: peripheral blood. These receptors originate from a woman aged 55-70 years with acute or convalescent COVID-19.

CDR3 amino acids: CASSYIRGQGAYEQYF. CDR3 sequence (DNA): TGTGCCAGCAGTTACATTAGGGGACAGGGGGCCTACGAGCAGTACTTC. The chain uses TRBV6-5 and TRBJ2-7; 11 nucleotides align to TRBD1. The CDR3 is 16 residues long. Germline CDR1 reads MNHEY; CDR2 reads SVGAGI. J was trimmed by 2 bases and V by 2 bases; bases with no gene match: 5.

The chain joins TRBV21-1 to TRBJ2-7; the table's D call TRBD1 went unverified against the DNA. TRBV21-1 is deemed a pseudogene. This CDR3 comprises 13 residues. CDR3 protein: CASSLTRFYEQYF. CDR3 bases: TGTGCCAGCAGCTTAACACGTTTCTACGAGCAGTACTTC.

The chain links TRBV19 to TRBJ1-3; D is unclear. This CDR3 has 14 amino acids. V was cut by 6 bases and J by 2 bases, with 11 bases left in between. Germline CDR1 LNHDA, CDR2 SQIVND (reference sequence). This CDR3 reads CASRGFAAGNTIYF. For the CDR3, the DNA is TGTGCCAGTAGAGGTTTTGCGGCTGGAAACACCATATATTTT.

The rearrangement uses TRBV7-3 and TRBJ1-4, with a weak D call TRBD1 (5 bases). The CDR3 length is 15 residues. Trimming cost V 0 bases and J 8 bases, with 13 bases left between them. CDR1 and CDR2 (germline): SGHTA, FQGTGA. DNA of the CDR3: TGTGCCAGCAGCTTAACAGGGGTGCGGGGAGAAAAACTGTTTTTT. It is translated as CASSLTGVRGEKLFF.

The V and J genes are TRBV27 and TRBJ1-5; 7 bases match TRBD1. The V segment lost 5 bases and the J segment 1 base; nucleotides outside the gene matches: 2. Germline-derived CDR1 and CDR2 are MNHEY and SMNVEV (reference sequence). This CDR3 spans 14 amino acids. As DNA, the CDR3 is TGTGCCAGCAGTAAACAGGGGAGCAATCAGCCCCAGCATTTT. This sequence encodes CASSKQGSNQPQHF.

The rearrangement joins TRBV7-6 to TRBJ1-3, with D tentatively TRBD1 (5 bases). Between the trimmed V and J ends, which lost 4 bases and 2 bases, there was a span of 12 bases. Germline CDR1 reads SGHVS; CDR2 reads FNYEAQ. CDR3 length equals 15 residues. The CDR3 reads CASSSGGDPGNTIYF. The CDR3 nucleotides read TGTGCCAGCAGCTCGGGGGGAGACCCTGGAAACACCATATATTTT.

The CDR3 protein is CASSRRDRGNSEQYF. The CDR3 DNA follows: TGTGCCAGCAGCCGCCGGGACAGGGGAAACTCCGAGCAGTACTTC. The gene calls are TRBV3-1 (or the pseudogene TRBV3-2) and TRBJ2-7; 10 bases are shared with TRBD1. Unmatched junction bases numbered 9, after V lost 4 bases and J lost 6 bases. The CDR3 has 15 residues. Germline CDR1 and CDR2: LGHDT and YNNKEL (reference sequence).

The chain combines TRBV7-6 with TRBJ2-3; the match to TRBD2 covers 7 bases. The CDR3 is made up of 15 amino acids. Unmatched junction bases numbered 9, after V lost 5 bases and J lost 4 bases. The germline CDR1 and CDR2 sequences are SGHVS and FNYEAQ. The CDR3 DNA reads as TGTGCCAGCAGCCCCGGGGGGAGTACAGCAGATACGCAGTATTTT. This sequence encodes CASSPGGSTADTQYF.

The rearrangement links TRBV9 to TRBJ2-2; the match to TRBD2 covers 7 bases. CDR3 size: 17 residues. CDR1 is SGDLS, CDR2 YYNGEE, per germline. V gave up 0 bases and J gave up 3 bases; unmatched junction bases: 8. CDR3 sequence: CASSVVVLAGDTGELFF. The CDR3 DNA is TGTGCCAGCAGCGTAGTCGTTCTGGCGGGGGACACCGGGGAGCTGTTTTTT.

This chain connects TRBV6-1 to TRBJ1-4, with TRBD1 identical over 11 bases. The germline CDR1 and CDR2 sequences are MNHNS and SASEGT. The CDR3 is made up of 15 amino acids. J lost 10 bases, V lost 3 bases, and 7 bases had no gene match. The CDR3 coding sequence is TGTGCCAGCAGTGAGCCTGCCGGGACAGGGGGAAAACTGTTTTTT. This translates into CASSEPAGTGGKLFF.

The V call is TRBV19, the J call TRBJ1-5, with TRBD1 identical over 7 bases. Germline trimming cut 1 base from V and 1 base from J; bases unmatched to any gene: 7. Germline CDR1 reads LNHDA; CDR2 reads SQIVND (reference sequence). CDR3 length: 17 amino acids. CDR3 bases: TGTGCCAGTAGTATAGCAACAGGGGATAGGAGCAATCAGCCCCAGCATTTT. The encoded protein is CASSIATGDRSNQPQHF.

The CDR3 region has the DNA TGCGCCAGCAGTGAGGGACTAGGGGTTGGGACCCAGTACTTC. It translates to CASSEGLGVGTQYF. The V call is TRBV10-2, the J call TRBJ2-5, with TRBD2 matching over 7 bases. Trimming took 2 bases from V and 7 from J; bases not matched to a gene: 7. The CDR3 has 14 amino acids. Germline V gene sequence: CDR1 WSHSY, CDR2 SAAADI.

The rearrangement uses TRBV29-1 and TRBJ1-2, with D perhaps TRBD1 (5 bases). The CDR3 is made up of 16 amino acids. V was shortened by 3 bases and J by 8 bases, with 25 bases between the two germline ends. Germline V gene lookup returns CDR1 SQVTM and CDR2 ANQGSEA. In nucleotides, the CDR3 is TGCAGCGTTGATGGCCTGGGGGGAACAGGACCCTACGGCTACACCTTC. Translation: CSVDGLGGTGPYGYTF.

The chain recombines TRBV9 with TRBJ2-1; 9 nucleotides align to TRBD2. The V and J ends lost 0 bases and 9 bases, in that order; junction bases with no gene match: 10. CDR1 and CDR2 from the germline V gene are SGDLS and YYNGEE. The CDR3 runs to 16 residues. In nucleotides, the CDR3 is TGTGCCAGCAGCGTAGCGGGAGCGGGGGGAGGGTCTGAGCAGTTCTTC. Residues: CASSVAGAGGGSEQFF.

This chain joins TRBV6-2 or TRBV6-3 and TRBJ2-7; D might be TRBD1 (5 bases). Germline values: CDR1 MNHEY, CDR2 SVGEGT. CDR3 length: 14 residues. Trimming took off 5 bases at V and 6 bases at J, with 17 bases between the two ends. CDR3 protein: CASSQDNGYSEQYF. In DNA form, the CDR3 reads TGTGCCAGCAGTCAGGACAATGGATATAGCGAGCAGTACTTC.

The chain recombines TRBV27 with TRBJ2-1, with D possibly being TRBD2 (7 bases). The CDR3 runs to 14 residues. Germline V gene data show CDR1 as MNHEY and CDR2 as SMNVEV (reference sequence). Trimming shortened V by 8 bases and J by 2 bases, and 13 bases separated the two germline ends. The CDR3 coding sequence is TGTGCCAGCCGACAGGCGGGAGCCTACAATGAGCAGTTCTTC. Residues: CASRQAGAYNEQFF.

The J gene is TRBJ1-5, the V gene TRBV6-2 or TRBV6-3; the match to TRBD1 covers 7 bases. This CDR3 comprises 17 residues. Germline V gene data show CDR1 as MNHEY and CDR2 as SVGEGT. V trimming: 4 bases; J trimming: 3 bases; junction bases outside the gene matches: 12. Written as DNA, the CDR3 is TGTGCCAGCAGTTTAGGAACAGGGGAATATGACAATCAGCCCCAGCATTTT. Protein sequence: CASSLGTGEYDNQPQHF.

This chain joins TRBV6-2 or TRBV6-3 and TRBJ2-5, with 9 bases lining up with TRBD2. The V gene end was trimmed by 4 bases and the J gene end by 4 bases; junction bases not matched to a gene: 7. CDR1 is MNHEY, CDR2 SVGEGT, per germline. The CDR3 length is 15 residues. CDR3 sequence (DNA): TGTGCCAGCAGTTTCGGCGGGGGGGGGAGAGAGACCCAGTACTTC. It translates to CASSFGGGGRETQYF.

The chain carries TRBV5-6 and TRBJ1-6, with TRBD1 identical over 7 bases. There are 14 residues in the CDR3. Germline CDR1 reads SGHDT; CDR2 reads YYEEEE. J gave up 7 bases and V 4 bases, and 5 bases lay outside the gene matches. Written as DNA, the CDR3 is TGTGCCAGCAGCCTTGGGACAGTCAATTCACCCCTCCACTTT. Translating it yields CASSLGTVNSPLHF.

The chain combines TRBV2 with TRBJ2-2; 11 bases map to TRBD2. The trim removed 4 bases at V and 3 bases at J, leaving 4 bases unmatched. The CDR3 extends over 16 amino acids. CDR1 and CDR2 from the germline V gene are SNHLY and FYNNEI. The CDR3 spells CASSVGTSGHTGELFF. In nucleotides, the CDR3 is TGTGCCAGCAGTGTAGGGACTAGCGGTCACACCGGGGAGCTGTTTTTT.

In its sample, this clone was seen a few times. The CDR3 here is CASSDSPSTDTQYF. In DNA, the CDR3 is TGTGCCAGCAGCGACTCCCCTAGCACAGATACGCAGTATTTT. V and J are TRBV27 and TRBJ2-3; D call uncertain. The germline V gene encodes CDR1 MNHEY and CDR2 SMNVEV (reference sequence). The CDR3 has 14 residues. V shed 6 bases and J shed 0 bases, with 10 bases lying between them.